The rows below give T cell receptor beta chains drawn from one sample of a study of blood T cell repertoires in COVID-19. The assay was immunoSEQ multiplex PCR, and TCRdb's table has in-frame clones only and misses some. The data show approximately 480,000 clones, approximately 90% seen once. Sequenced input: PBMCs or T cells enriched from blood (not recorded which). All receptors derive from a woman between 18 and 30 years old who had recovered from COVID-19. Each CDR3 is given with its conserved first and last residue. Fields, in order: CDR3 length, clone size, V gene, J gene, D gene, CDR3 DNA, CDR3 protein. A D gene is named only where the DNA matches it firmly. Clone sizes are given selectively: once, few, many, or a class where the clone is expanded.

16,NA,TRBV3-1/TRBV3-2,TRBJ2-3,TRBD2,TGTGCCAGCAGCCTTAATAGCGGGGGGGCGGTAGATACGCAGTATTTT,CASSLNSGGAVDTQYF
14,NA,TRBV2,TRBJ2-3,TRBD2,TGTGCCAGCAGTGAAGATAGCGGGGCCGATACGCAGTATTTT,CASSEDSGADTQYF
16,NA,TRBV7-9,TRBJ2-1,TRBD2,TGTGCCAGCAGCATCACAGCGGGGGGGCCCTACAATGAGCAGTTCTTC,CASSITAGGPYNEQFF
16,NA,TRBV7-8,TRBJ2-2,TRBD1,TGTGCCAGCAGCTTAGCACAGGGGGCTAACACCGGGGAGCTGTTTTTT,CASSLAQGANTGELFF
12,NA,TRBV24-1,TRBJ1-5,NA,TGTGCCACCAGTGACCCCGCGGGGCCCCAGCATTTT,CATSDPAGPQHF
15,NA,TRBV5-4,TRBJ1-1,TRBD1,TGTGCCAGCAGCAGACAGGGGAGTGTGGACACTGAAGCTTTCTTT,CASSRQGSVDTEAFF
16,NA,TRBV11-2,TRBJ2-3,TRBD2,TGTGCCAGCAGCTTAGTTAGCGGGGGATCCACAGATACGCAGTATTTT,CASSLVSGGSTDTQYF
15,NA,TRBV9,TRBJ1-2,NA,TGTGCCAGCAGCGTGTCGAGGGGGTGGAACTATGGCTACACCTTC,CASSVSRGWNYGYTF
16,once,TRBV3-1/TRBV3-2,TRBJ2-2,TRBD1,TGTGCCAGCAGCCCCCCGGGACAGGGGGGTACCGGGGAGCTGTTTTTT,CASSPPGQGGTGELFF
15,NA,TRBV27,TRBJ1-6,TRBD1,TGTGCTAGCAGTTGGGGACAGGGGGCCTGGTCACCCCTCCACTTT,CASSWGQGAWSPLHF
18,NA,TRBV5-1,TRBJ1-3,NA,TGCGCCAGCAGCTTGGAGGCAGGGGTTCTCGCAATGGGAAACACCATATATTTT,CASSLEAGVLAMGNTIYF
18,NA,TRBV5-1,TRBJ2-1,TRBD2,TGCGCCAGCAGCTTGGAAGCGGGGGGACCGAGCTCCTACAATGAGCAGTTCTTC,CASSLEAGGPSSYNEQFF
16,NA,TRBV28,TRBJ2-1,TRBD2,TGTGCCAGCAGTCCCAGACTAGCGGGGGGTAACAATGAGCAGTTCTTC,CASSPRLAGGNNEQFF
17,few,TRBV5-4,TRBJ2-1,TRBD2,TGTGCCAGCAGCTTGGCTGGGACTAGCGGGGGGGCCGATGAGCAGTTCTTC,CASSLAGTSGGADEQFF
14,NA,TRBV13,TRBJ2-1,TRBD1,TGTGCCAGCAACACGGGACAGGGTATCAATGAGCAGTTCTTC,CASNTGQGINEQFF
13,NA,TRBV12-3/TRBV12-4,TRBJ1-4,NA,TGTGCCAGCAGTTTTCAGGGGAGTGAAAAACTGTTTTTT,CASSFQGSEKLFF
14,once,TRBV5-4,TRBJ1-3,NA,TGTGCCAGCAGCCTGCCGGAGCCTGGAAACACCATATATTTT,CASSLPEPGNTIYF
14,NA,TRBV28,TRBJ2-1,NA,TGTGCCACCCTCCCCGGGGGAACCTACAATGAGCAGTTCTTC,CATLPGGTYNEQFF
15,NA,TRBV30,TRBJ2-5,NA,TGTGCCTGGGGCGGAGGGAGACCTAAGCAAGAGACCCAGTACTTC,CAWGGGRPKQETQYF
13,NA,TRBV28,TRBJ1-4,NA,TGTGCCAGCAGTTCCGGGGTTGACGAAAAACTGTTTTTT,CASSSGVDEKLFF
17,NA,TRBV3-1/TRBV3-2,TRBJ1-6,TRBD1,TGTGCCAGCAGCCTTAAATCCGACAGGGGATTCAATTCACCCCTCCACTTT,CASSLKSDRGFNSPLHF
14,NA,TRBV13,TRBJ2-1,NA,TGTGCCAGCAGCCAAGGCATTTCGGGCAATGAGCAGTTCTTC,CASSQGISGNEQFF
18,NA,TRBV30,TRBJ1-5,TRBD1,TGTGCCTGGAGTCCCCCAGGGGGGAGGACGGATGACAATCAGCCCCAGCATTTT,CAWSPPGGRTDDNQPQHF
12,NA,TRBV7-8,TRBJ1-2,NA,TGTGCCAGCAGCCAGCGCGACTATGGCTACACCTTC,CASSQRDYGYTF
13,NA,TRBV24-1,TRBJ1-2,NA,TGTGCCACCAGTGACCAAGGGGAACGTGGCTACACCTTC,CATSDQGERGYTF
15,NA,TRBV2,TRBJ1-2,TRBD1,TGTGCCAGCAGTGAGTGGACAGGGGGCGCCTATGGCTACACCTTC,CASSEWTGGAYGYTF
13,NA,TRBV5-1,TRBJ1-1,NA,TGCGCCAGCAGTCCAGGGGACGAGAGTGAAGCTTTCTTT,CASSPGDESEAFF
14,once,TRBV11-2,TRBJ2-7,NA,TGTGCCAGCACCGCCGGGACCACCGGGAGAGAGCAGTACTTC,CASTAGTTGREQYF
17,NA,TRBV7-6,TRBJ2-6,NA,TGTGCCAGCAGCCCCTCCGGGGTTCCGAGTGGGGCCAACGTCCTGACTTTC,CASSPSGVPSGANVLTF
14,NA,TRBV28,TRBJ1-1,TRBD1,TGTGCCAGCAGTCTCCGACAGGGAAGCACTGAAGCTTTCTTT,CASSLRQGSTEAFF
13,NA,TRBV30,TRBJ1-5,NA,TGTGCCTGGAGTGGAGGGCTCCAACAGCCCCAGCATTTT,CAWSGGLQQPQHF
12,NA,TRBV10-3,TRBJ1-1,NA,TGTGCCATCGGCGGACAGCCCACTGAAGCTTTCTTT,CAIGGQPTEAFF
15,NA,TRBV5-1,TRBJ2-2,TRBD1,TGCGCCAGCAGCTTGAGAACAGGGGACGGCGGGGAGCTGTTTTTT,CASSLRTGDGGELFF
13,NA,TRBV30,TRBJ1-1,NA,TGTGCCTGGAGTGCCGACAGGAACACTGAAGCTTTCTTT,CAWSADRNTEAFF